This T cell receptor (beta chain) is drawn from a study of STAT5B mutations in CD4+ large granular lymphocyte leukemia. Study summary: Among healthy donors, a particular HLA allele went with more CDR3 'QG' motifs.

Study processing details: The detection floor for productive clonotype frequency was 2.59 x 10-5. This table comes from immunoSEQ multiplex PCR, and its TCRdb copy is limited to in-frame clones, with some not included. V, J and clone size are those of that table, while D and trimming were read from the DNA. Here the sample spans some 30,000 clones, around four fifths being singletons. CDR3 length: 15 residues. The germline CDR1 and CDR2 sequences are SGHKS and YYEKEE (reference sequence). Losses at the gene ends were 1 base for V and 0 bases for J; bases not matched to a gene: 4. Findings and caveats of the study: CD4-sorted patient repertoires seemed more clonal than healthy CD4+ repertoires. 8/27 top patient clones versus 2/35 control clones were TRBV06-family.

Worth noting for this clone: What it binds is unknown.

This TCR derives from a human donor in good health. The specimen sequenced was CD4+ T cells from blood buffy coats. The rearrangement links TRBV5-5 to TRBJ2-7; 7 bases are shared with TRBD2. Here the CDR3 reads CASSLLGGSSYEQYF. In DNA form, the CDR3 reads TGTGCCAGCAGCTTGCTCGGGGGGAGCTCCTACGAGCAGTACTTC.